The 8 T cell receptor beta chains given below trace back to one sample, sequenced in a study of prognosis after radiotherapy for stage I lung cancer. The study amplified the TCR beta CDR3 region from genomic DNA. This amplification was carried out by two rounds of multiplex PCR. With primers specific to each TRBV and TRBJ gene, the first-round PCR was performed. TCRdb itself ran the multiplex PCR reads through MiXCR, one entry per CDR3 protein. The sample carries around 20,000 distinct CDR3 sequences, about 60% recorded once. This specimen was PBMCs, taken before or after stereotactic body radiation therapy (not recorded which). The receptor source for this set is a donor over 45 with non-small cell lung cancer.

With respect to this clonotype: This may arise from a read error, as a much more abundant clone is one base away. This chain connects TRBV18 to TRBJ1-5; 7 bases are shared with TRBD1. The CDR3 contains 14 residues. Germline lookup yields CDR1 KGHSH and CDR2 LQKENI. The CDR3: CASSQQGSNQPRHF. CDR3 nucleotide sequence: TGTGCCAGCTCACAACAGGGGTCTAACCAGCCCCGGCATTTT.

The V and J genes are TRBV6-2 or TRBV6-3 and TRBJ1-4; D is unclear. V lost 5 bases, J lost 7 bases, and 11 bases lay in between. Germline V gene data show CDR1 as MNHEY and CDR2 as SVGEGT. The CDR3 sequence is 13 residues long. The CDR3 sequence: CASSERGSEKLFF. The DNA of the CDR3 is TGTGCCAGCAGTGAACGCGGGAGTGAAAAACTGTTTTTT.

This clonotype qualifies as medium-sized. The junction differs from germline at one of its ends, possibly a read error. This chain links TRBV5-1 with TRBJ2-3; 7 positions match TRBD2. Germline V gene sequence: CDR1 SGHRS, CDR2 YFSETQ. The CDR3 spans 15 residues. The CDR3: CASSLIGGGADTQYF. CDR3 sequence (DNA): TGTGCCAGCAGCTTGATCGGGGGAGGGGCAGATACGCAGTATTTT.

By share, this clonotype counts as medium-sized. The CDR3 DNA follows: TGTGCCAGTAGGCAGACAGGGGCGAGTCAGCCCCAGCATTTT. It translates to CASRQTGASQPQHF. V usage is TRBV19 and J usage is TRBJ1-5; TRBD1 agrees at 8 bases. Germline V lookup: CDR1 LNHDA, CDR2 SQIVND (reference sequence). V shed 6 bases, J shed 6 bases, and the junction held 7 bases outside the gene matches. This CDR3 has 14 amino acids.

The J gene is TRBJ1-1, the V gene TRBV2; maybe TRBD1 (5 bases). V lost 0 bases to trimming and J lost 5 bases, with 10 bases between them. The CDR3 contains 14 residues. CDR1 SNHLY and CDR2 FYNNEI come from the germline V gene. In DNA, the CDR3 is TGTGCCAGCAGTGAAGCGGCCTGGGGGACTGAAGCTTTCTTT. This codes for CASSEAAWGTEAFF.

The CDR3 DNA follows: TGTGCCAGCAGCGTAGCTTTAGACGCAGGGGAGGCTTCTGAAGCTTTCTTT. Its protein product is CASSVALDAGEASEAFF. The chain carries TRBV9 and TRBJ1-1, with D perhaps matching TRBD1 (6 bases). Trimming pared 0 bases from V and 6 bases from J, leaving 21 bases between. The CDR3 is 17 residues long. Germline V gene sequence: CDR1 SGDLS, CDR2 YYNGEE. The full variable domain, with the rest looked up from reference TRBV9 and TRBJ1-1, is DSGVTQTPKHLITATGQRVTLRCSPRSGDLSVYWYQQSLDQGLQFLIQYYNGEERAKGNILERFSAQQFPDLHSELNLSSLELGDSALYFCASSVALDAGEASEAFFGQGTRLTVV.

This rearrangement joins TRBV30 to TRBJ1-5, with D hard to call. The V and J ends lost 1 base and 7 bases respectively, with 8 bases between them. Germline assignment: CDR1 GTSNPN and CDR2 SVGIG (reference sequence). This CDR3 is built from 12 residues. The CDR3 region is CAWSEGRQPQHF. The CDR3 coding sequence is TGTGCCTGGAGTGAAGGTAGGCAGCCCCAGCATTTT.

The rearrangement joins TRBV7-9 to TRBJ2-3, with 14 bases aligning to TRBD2. CDR1 and CDR2 (germline): SEHNR, FQNEAQ (reference sequence). V dropped 3 bases and J dropped 6; count of bases not matched to a gene: 8. The CDR3 is made up of 17 amino acids. In DNA form, the CDR3 reads TGTGCCAGCAGCTTTGGGACTAGCGGGAGTTTGGGTGATACGCAGTATTTT. It codes for CASSFGTSGSLGDTQYF.